The 8 T cell receptor beta chains reported below all come from one sample, sequenced in a study of human thymus T cells. Data came from immunoSEQ multiplex PCR; TCRdb stores just in-frame clones and leaves some out. The sample records 40,000 to 55,000 clones, 94% being singletons. The sample taken for sequencing was blood. The receptor set was obtained from a boy in the first two years of life with a congenital heart defect but otherwise immunologically healthy.

The chain is built from TRBV9 and TRBJ1-2, with 7 bases lining up with TRBD1. This CDR3 has 15 amino acids. Trimming removed 3 bases from V and 0 bases from J; junction bases left unmatched: 5. Per the germline V gene, CDR1 is SGDLS and CDR2 is YYNGEE. DNA of the CDR3: TGTGCCAGCAGCGCCCGGACAGGATCTAACTATGGCTACACCTTC. It yields the protein CASSARTGSNYGYTF.

This clone occurred once. The chain employs TRBV5-6 and TRBJ2-1; 11 bases are shared with TRBD2. Trimming at V came to 8 bases and at J to 6 bases, leaving 4 bases not matched to a gene. Germline CDR1 and CDR2: SGHDT and YYEEEE. The length of the CDR3 is 13 residues. The CDR3 DNA reads TGTGCCAGTACTAGCGGGGGAAGCAATGAGCAGTTCTTC. This translates into CASTSGGSNEQFF. The entire variable domain, with the rest obtained from reference TRBV5-6 and TRBJ2-1, is as follows: DAGVTQSPTHLIKTRGQQVTLRCSPKSGHDTVSWYQQALGQGPQFIFQYYEEEERQRGNFPDRFSGHQFPNYSSELNVNALLLGDSALYLCASTSGGSNEQFFGPGTRLTVL.

This chain links TRBV7-9 with TRBJ2-3; 8 nucleotides agree with TRBD1. The length of the CDR3 is 15 residues. The V gene end was trimmed by 4 bases and the J gene end by 4 bases; junction bases not matched to a gene: 7. CDR1 and CDR2 (germline): SEHNR, FQNEAQ (reference sequence). The CDR3 here is CASSSRRQGPDTQYF. Written as DNA, the CDR3 is TGTGCCAGCAGCTCCCGACGACAGGGGCCAGATACGCAGTATTTT.

The chain employs TRBV6-1 and TRBJ1-5, with D perhaps TRBD1 (5 bases). CDR3 length: 15 amino acids. The V end was cut by 2 bases, the J end by 1 base, with 9 bases between. The germline V gene has CDR1 MNHNS and CDR2 SASEGT. The CDR3 reads CASSETDSSNQPQHF. Written as DNA, the CDR3 is TGTGCCAGCAGTGAAACTGACAGCAGCAATCAGCCCCAGCATTTT.

The gene calls are TRBV7-6 and TRBJ2-5; D unresolved. Trimming removed 8 bases at V and 0 bases at J, with 4 bases between. This CDR3 has 11 amino acids. Germline V lookup: CDR1 SGHVS, CDR2 FNYEAQ. CDR3 coding DNA: TGTGCCAGCGGCTACCAAGAGACCCAGTACTTC. Amino acid sequence: CASGYQETQYF.

The chain combines TRBV9 with TRBJ2-4; the D is unclear. V lost 0 bases to trimming and J lost 0 bases, with 7 bases between them. Germline CDR1 is SGDLS and CDR2 is YYNGEE. The length of the CDR3 is 15 residues. The CDR3 here is CASSVGSGAKNIQYF. The CDR3 DNA reads as TGTGCCAGCAGCGTAGGCTCCGGAGCCAAAAACATTCAGTACTTC. The full variable domain, with the rest looked up from reference TRBV9 and TRBJ2-4, is DSGVTQTPKHLITATGQRVTLRCSPRSGDLSVYWYQQSLDQGLQFLIQYYNGEERAKGNILERFSAQQFPDLHSELNLSSLELGDSALYFCASSVGSGAKNIQYFGAGTRLSVL.

For this clone: Relative to the germline gene, one junction end is altered; a read error may explain this. This chain uses TRBV7-7 with TRBJ2-5, with D possibly matching TRBD2 (6 bases). This CDR3 is built from 14 residues. CDR1 SSHAT and CDR2 FNYEAQ come from the germline V gene (reference sequence). CDR3 loop: CASSLPGRQETQYF. The CDR3 coding sequence is TGTGCTAGCAGCTTACCGGGGAGGCAAGAGACCCAGTACTTC. Looking up the rest from reference TRBV7-7 and TRBJ2-5 gives the full variable domain: GAGVSQSPRYKVTKRGQDVTLRCDPISSHATLYWYQQALGQGPEFLTYFNYEAQPDKSGLPSDRFSAERPEGSISTLTIQRTEQRDSAMYRCASSLPGRQETQYFGPGTRLLVL.

V and J are TRBV6-6 and TRBJ1-2; TRBD1 aligns across 7 bases. Losses at the gene ends were 0 bases for V and 8 bases for J; bases not matched to a gene: 6. The germline CDR1 and CDR2 sequences are MNHNY and SVGAGI (reference sequence). CDR3 size: 14 residues. CDR3 sequence reads: CASSYSLNRGGYTF. The CDR3 region has the DNA TGTGCCAGCAGTTACTCGTTGAACAGGGGCGGCTACACCTTC.